What follows are 22 T cell receptor beta chains derived from one specimen sequenced in a study of blood T cell repertoires in COVID-19. Clones were read by immunoSEQ multiplex PCR, and TCRdb kept only the in-frame ones, dropping some. The sample lists under 450,000 clones, about nine tenths occurring once. Sequenced sample: PBMCs or T cells enriched from blood (not recorded which). The receptor source for this set is a woman aged 40 to 50 who had been exposed to COVID-19.

This clone has only one observation. V is TRBV7-2 and J is TRBJ2-1; TRBD2 agrees at 8 bases. The CDR3 runs to 15 residues. V lost 2 bases and J lost 6; bases outside the gene matches: 6. CDR1 is SGHTA and CDR2 is FQGNSA in the germline V gene. This CDR3 is CASSLNSGVFNEQFF. The CDR3 DNA reads as TGTGCCAGCAGCTTAAATAGCGGGGTTTTCAATGAGCAGTTCTTC.

V usage is TRBV5-1 and J usage is TRBJ1-1; 7 nucleotides align to TRBD1. The CDR3 is made up of 15 amino acids. Losses at the gene ends were 0 bases for V and 2 bases for J; bases not matched to a gene: 4. CDR1 SGHRS and CDR2 YFSETQ come from the germline V gene. The CDR3 region is CASSLADRINTEAFF. DNA for the CDR3: TGCGCCAGCAGCTTGGCGGACAGGATAAACACTGAAGCTTTCTTT. The full variable domain, in which reference TRBV5-1 and TRBJ1-1 provide the parts outside the CDR3, is KAGVTQTPRYLIKTRGQQVTLSCSPISGHRSVSWYQQTPGQGLQFLFEYFSETQRNKGNFPGRFSGRQFSNSRSEMNVSTLELGDSALYLCASSLADRINTEAFFGQGTRLTVV.

This chain joins TRBV7-9 and TRBJ2-5; 12 nucleotides align to TRBD2. Germline V gene data show CDR1 as SEHNR and CDR2 as FQNEAQ (reference sequence). The length of the CDR3 is 16 residues. Germline trimming cut 5 bases from V and 1 base from J; bases unmatched to any gene: 5. The CDR3 region has the DNA TGTGCCAGCAGCCGACTAGCGGGGGCCCTCCAAGAGACCCAGTACTTC. Amino acids: CASSRLAGALQETQYF.

This rearrangement joins TRBV12-5 to TRBJ2-1; tentative D call: TRBD2 (5 bases). Per the germline V gene, CDR1 is LGHNT and CDR2 is FRNRAP. The ends were cut back, 2 bases at V and 5 bases at J, with 13 bases in the middle. The CDR3 has 15 amino acids. The CDR3 DNA follows: TGTGCTAGTGGTTTGAGATGGAGCGGACACAATGAGCAGTTCTTC. Encoded protein: CASGLRWSGHNEQFF.

This chain joins TRBV5-4 and TRBJ2-1, with 7 bases matching TRBD2. The CDR3 runs 13 residues. CDR1 and CDR2 from the germline V gene are SGHNT and YYREEE (reference sequence). Losses at the gene ends were 0 bases for V and 13 bases for J; bases not matched to a gene: 7. CDR3 loop: CASSLGSGETQFF. The CDR3 nucleotides read TGTGCCAGCAGCTTGGGGAGCGGGGAAACACAGTTCTTC.

Only one count was recorded for this clone. The V gene is TRBV14, the J gene TRBJ1-6; D unclear. Per the germline V gene, CDR1 is SGHDN and CDR2 is FVKESK. V dropped 4 bases and J dropped 4 bases, with 2 bases sitting between them. The CDR3 runs to 12 residues. The CDR3 sequence: CASSPYNSPLHF. CDR3 bases: TGTGCCAGCAGCCCTTATAATTCACCCCTCCACTTT. Together with reference TRBV14 and TRBJ1-6, the CDR3 gives the full variable domain: EAGVTQFPSHSVIEKGQTVTLRCDPISGHDNLYWYRRVMGKEIKFLLHFVKESKQDESGMPNNRFLAERTGGTYSTLKVQPAELEDSGVYFCASSPYNSPLHFGNGTRLTVT.

The chain joins TRBV5-1 to TRBJ2-3; D unresolved. Germline CDR1 SGHRS, CDR2 YFSETQ. The CDR3 totals 14 residues. V was pared by 3 bases and J by 6 bases, with 14 bases between. The CDR3 region has the DNA TGCGCCAGCAGCTCCGAGCCCCTAGTCGATACGCAGTATTTT. Translated: CASSSEPLVDTQYF.

The J gene is TRBJ2-2, the V gene TRBV3-1 (or the pseudogene TRBV3-2); D is undetermined. Germline V gene data show CDR1 as LGHDT and CDR2 as YNNKEL (reference sequence). Trimming left V 10 bases short and J 1 base short, with 10 bases between. The CDR3 is 13 amino acids. CDR3 protein: CATQDWNTGELFF. CDR3 DNA sequence: TGTGCCACTCAAGACTGGAACACCGGGGAGCTGTTTTTT.

This clone was picked up one time. The rearrangement joins TRBV11-3 to TRBJ1-2; no clear D. Deletions cut 2 bases from V and 3 bases from J, with 10 bases between. CDR3 length: 14 amino acids. Germline V gene data show CDR1 as SGHNT and CDR2 as YENEEA. The CDR3 bases are TGTGCCAGCAGCTTATTCTTTTCAGACTATGGCTACACCTTC. Translated, it gives CASSLFFSDYGYTF.

This CDR3 reads CASSPDSRYEQYF. CDR3 bases: TGCGCCAGCAGCCCGGACAGCCGATACGAGCAGTACTTC. The chain carries TRBV5-1 and TRBJ2-7; tentative D call: TRBD1 (6 bases). Germline lookup yields CDR1 SGHRS and CDR2 YFSETQ. Trimming shortened V by 4 bases and J by 4 bases, and 12 bases separated the two germline ends. The CDR3 runs to 13 residues. The variable domain in full, with the rest retrieved from reference TRBV5-1 and TRBJ2-7, is KAGVTQTPRYLIKTRGQQVTLSCSPISGHRSVSWYQQTPGQGLQFLFEYFSETQRNKGNFPGRFSGRQFSNSRSEMNVSTLELGDSALYLCASSPDSRYEQYFGPGTRLTVT.

The CDR3, as DNA: TGTGCCAGCAGCTTGGGGCAGGGGGCGGGCACCGGGGAGCTGTTTTTT. Translation gives CASSLGQGAGTGELFF. The chain is built from TRBV7-2 and TRBJ2-2; 8 bases are a match to TRBD1. Trimming cost V 3 bases and J 4 bases; bases outside gene matches: 7. This CDR3 is built from 16 residues. In germline, CDR1 is SGHTA, CDR2 FQGNSA.

The V gene is TRBV7-2, the J gene TRBJ2-1; D is unclear. The germline gives CDR1 SGHTA, CDR2 FQGNSA. Trimming removed 5 bases at V and 4 bases at J, with 15 bases between. This CDR3 has 15 residues. CDR3 protein: CASSATPEPYNEQFF. In nucleotides, the CDR3 is TGTGCCAGCAGCGCCACCCCGGAGCCATACAATGAGCAGTTCTTC.

The chain combines TRBV5-5 with TRBJ1-1; 7 bases align to TRBD1. The germline gives CDR1 SGHKS, CDR2 YYEKEE (reference sequence). Trimming took 0 bases from V and 1 from J; bases not matched to a gene: 0. The CDR3 loop spans 14 amino acids. The CDR3 sequence: CASSLGTGNTEAFF. CDR3 DNA sequence: TGTGCCAGCAGCTTGGGGACAGGGAACACTGAAGCTTTCTTT.

The chain employs TRBV29-1 and TRBJ1-2; 9 positions match TRBD1. CDR1 and CDR2 (germline): SQVTM, ANQGSEA. The V and J ends lost 7 bases and 6 bases, in that order; junction bases with no gene match: 21. This CDR3 is 17 amino acids long. The CDR3 is CSASGQGLGSSYHGYTF. DNA for the CDR3: TGCAGCGCCTCGGGACAGGGTCTTGGAAGTTCGTACCATGGCTACACCTTC.

J is TRBJ1-2 and V is TRBV5-1; no clear D. The V gene's germline CDR1 is SGHRS and CDR2 YFSETQ. This CDR3 comprises 15 residues. Deletions cut 3 bases from V and 8 bases from J, with 20 bases between. The CDR3 here is CASSSNVVRSGGYTF. The CDR3 region has the DNA TGCGCCAGCAGCTCTAACGTAGTCCGTTCAGGCGGCTACACCTTC.

The chain uses TRBV30 and TRBJ2-4; D is unresolved. Germline V gene sequence: CDR1 GTSNPN, CDR2 SVGIG (reference sequence). With 8 bases removed from V and 0 bases from J, the gap between germline ends came to 11 bases. The CDR3 spans 13 residues. CDR3 sequence: CAGKLLAKNIQYF. The CDR3 bases are TGTGCCGGGAAACTGCTAGCCAAAAACATTCAGTACTTC.

V and J are TRBV24-1 and TRBJ2-2; D is ambiguous. The ends were cut back, 6 bases at V and 5 bases at J, with 12 bases in the middle. The CDR3 spans 14 residues. CDR1 and CDR2 from the germline V gene are KGHDR and SFDVKD. The CDR3 DNA reads as TGTGCCACCAGTTCCCTGGGCGATACCGGGGAGCTGTTTTTT. It codes for CATSSLGDTGELFF.

The rearrangement links TRBV6-5 to TRBJ1-2, with TRBD1 matching 10 bases. V was pared by 0 bases and J by 7 bases, with 5 bases of the junction left unmatched. Germline V gene sequence: CDR1 MNHEY, CDR2 SVGAGI. The CDR3 spans 15 residues. The CDR3: CASSYSGTGERGYTF. CDR3 nucleotides: TGTGCCAGCAGTTACTCCGGGACAGGGGAGCGTGGCTACACCTTC.

V and J are TRBV2 and TRBJ1-1; no reliable D call. The V gene's germline CDR1 is SNHLY and CDR2 FYNNEI. The length of the CDR3 is 12 residues. Trimming took 6 bases from V and 7 from J, leaving 12 bases between them. For the CDR3, the DNA is TGTGCCAGCAGCCCCGGGGTGGTTGAAGCTTTCTTT. Translation gives CASSPGVVEAFF.

The chain uses TRBV5-8 and TRBJ2-1, with 11 bases matching TRBD2. The germline V gene encodes CDR1 SGHTS and CDR2 YDEGEE. This CDR3 has 15 amino acids. V dropped 5 bases and J dropped 3; count of bases not matched to a gene: 4. CDR3: CASSSGLAGYNEQFF. The CDR3 coding sequence is TGTGCCAGCAGTTCTGGACTAGCGGGCTACAATGAGCAGTTCTTC. Filled out from reference TRBV5-8 and TRBJ2-1, the complete variable domain reads EAGVTQSPTHLIKTRGQQATLRCSPISGHTSVYWYQQALGLGLQFLLWYDEGEERNRGNFPPRFSGRQFPNYSSELNVNALELEDSALYLCASSSGLAGYNEQFFGPGTRLTVL.

This sequence joins TRBV11-3 and TRBJ1-1, with D unresolved. The V end was cut by 1 base, the J end by 0 bases, with 12 bases between. The CDR3 loop spans 16 amino acids. Germline values: CDR1 SGHNT, CDR2 YENEEA. This chain's CDR3 is CASSLVRDNMNTEAFF. The CDR3 DNA follows: TGTGCCAGCAGCTTAGTGCGGGATAACATGAACACTGAAGCTTTCTTT.

The rearrangement links TRBV10-1 to TRBJ2-3, with D hard to call. Germline CDR1 WNHNN, CDR2 SYGVQD (reference sequence). V lost 4 bases and J 0 bases, leaving 11 bases between the germline ends. CDR3 length: 15 amino acids. The CDR3 DNA is TGCGCCAGCAGTGGGGCAGATACTAGCACAGATACGCAGTATTTT. It is translated as CASSGADTSTDTQYF.